This T cell receptor (beta chain) was sequenced in a study of blood T cell repertoires in COVID-19. Profiling relied on immunoSEQ multiplex PCR, and the TCRdb table lists in-frame clones only, not all of them. The data contain roughly 290,000 clones, more than 80% of them singletons. Trimming removed 6 bases at V and 3 bases at J, with 9 bases between. CDR1 is MDHEN, CDR2 SYDVKM, per germline. CDR3 length: 12 residues. Sequencing was performed on peripheral blood. This TCR was recovered from a woman aged 30 to 39 with COVID-19, enrolled during active disease. This rearrangement joins TRBV28 to TRBJ2-7; D gene uncertain. CDR3 loop: CASRTGFYEQYF. The CDR3 DNA is TGTGCCAGCAGGACGGGTTTCTACGAGCAGTACTTC.